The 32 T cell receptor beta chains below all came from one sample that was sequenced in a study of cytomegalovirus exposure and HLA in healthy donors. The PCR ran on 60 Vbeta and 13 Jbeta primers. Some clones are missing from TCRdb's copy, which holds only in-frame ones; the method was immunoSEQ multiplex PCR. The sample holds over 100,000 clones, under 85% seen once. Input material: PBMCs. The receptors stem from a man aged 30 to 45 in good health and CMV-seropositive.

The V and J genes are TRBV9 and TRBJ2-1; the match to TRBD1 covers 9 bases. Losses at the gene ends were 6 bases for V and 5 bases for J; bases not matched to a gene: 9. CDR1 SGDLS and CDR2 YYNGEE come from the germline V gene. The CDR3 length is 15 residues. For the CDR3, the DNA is TGTGCCAGCAACCCCGGGACAGGGAGTCACAATGAGCAGTTCTTC. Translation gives CASNPGTGSHNEQFF.

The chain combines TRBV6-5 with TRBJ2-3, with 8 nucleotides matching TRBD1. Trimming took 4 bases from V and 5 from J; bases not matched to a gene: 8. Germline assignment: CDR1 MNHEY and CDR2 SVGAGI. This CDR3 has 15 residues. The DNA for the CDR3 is TGTGCCAGCAGTTCCAAGGACAGGGAATTAGATACGCAGTATTTT. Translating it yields CASSSKDRELDTQYF.

This chain's CDR3 is CASSQGTGNTIYF. In nucleotides, the CDR3 is TGTGCCAGCAGCCAGGGGACAGGGAACACCATATATTTT. The V gene is TRBV4-2, the J gene TRBJ1-3; TRBD1 matches at 9 bases. With 3 bases clipped from V and 7 bases from J, the junction kept 1 base outside the gene matches. Germline V lookup: CDR1 LGHNA, CDR2 YNFKEQ. This CDR3 spans 13 amino acids.

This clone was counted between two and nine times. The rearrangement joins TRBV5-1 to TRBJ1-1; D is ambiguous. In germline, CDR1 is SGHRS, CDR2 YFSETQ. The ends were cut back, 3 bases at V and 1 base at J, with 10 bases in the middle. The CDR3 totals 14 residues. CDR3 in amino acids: CASSSAPGNTEAFF. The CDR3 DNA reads TGCGCCAGCAGCTCCGCTCCAGGGAACACTGAAGCTTTCTTT.

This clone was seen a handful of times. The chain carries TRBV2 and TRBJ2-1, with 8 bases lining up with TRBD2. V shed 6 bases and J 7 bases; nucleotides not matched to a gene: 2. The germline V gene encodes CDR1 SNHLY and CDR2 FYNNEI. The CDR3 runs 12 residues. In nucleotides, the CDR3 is TGTGCCAGCAGGGGACTAGGGAATGAGCAGTTCTTC. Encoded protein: CASRGLGNEQFF.

Written as DNA, the CDR3 is TGTGCCAGCAGCTTAGGGTTCGGGGGGGGCGTCCGGGTTGAGCAGTTCTTC. It yields the protein CASSLGFGGGVRVEQFF. The chain recombines TRBV7-2 with TRBJ2-1; 8 positions match TRBD2. The J segment lost 9 bases and the V segment lost 1 base, leaving 14 bases of the junction unmatched. Per the germline V gene, CDR1 is SGHTA and CDR2 is FQGNSA. The CDR3 totals 17 residues.

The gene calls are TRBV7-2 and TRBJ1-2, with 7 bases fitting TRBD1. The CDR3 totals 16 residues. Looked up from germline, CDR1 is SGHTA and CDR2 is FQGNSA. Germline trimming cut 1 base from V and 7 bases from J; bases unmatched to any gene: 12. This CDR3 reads CASSLGSGTAQGGYTF. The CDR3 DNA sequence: TGTGCCAGCAGCTTAGGATCTGGGACAGCCCAGGGTGGCTACACCTTC.

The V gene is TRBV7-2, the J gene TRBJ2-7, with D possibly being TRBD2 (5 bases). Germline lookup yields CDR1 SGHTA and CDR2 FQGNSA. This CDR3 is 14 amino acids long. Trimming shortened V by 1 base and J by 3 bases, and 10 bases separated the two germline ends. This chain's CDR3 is CASSLGSGGYEQYF. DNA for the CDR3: TGTGCCAGCAGCTTAGGGTCAGGAGGCTACGAGCAGTACTTC. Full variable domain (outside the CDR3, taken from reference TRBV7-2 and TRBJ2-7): GAGVSQSPSNKVTEKGKDVELRCDPISGHTALYWYRQSLGQGLEFLIYFQGNSAPDKSGLPSDRFSAERTGGSVSTLTIQRTQQEDSAVYLCASSLGSGGYEQYFGPGTRLTVT.

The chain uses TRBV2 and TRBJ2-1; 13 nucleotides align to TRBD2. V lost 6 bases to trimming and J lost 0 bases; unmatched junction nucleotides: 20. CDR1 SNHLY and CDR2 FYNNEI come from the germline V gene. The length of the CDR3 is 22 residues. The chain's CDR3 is CASRYYRGSGLAGRPSYNEQFF. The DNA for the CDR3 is TGTGCCAGCAGATATTATAGGGGATCGGGACTAGCGGGAAGGCCCTCCTACAATGAGCAGTTCTTC.

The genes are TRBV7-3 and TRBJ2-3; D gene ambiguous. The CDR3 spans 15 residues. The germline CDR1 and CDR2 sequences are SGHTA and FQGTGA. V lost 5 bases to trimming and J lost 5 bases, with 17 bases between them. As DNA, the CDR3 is TGTGCCAGCAGCCCCAATGGTGGGCTCGGAGATACGCAGTATTTT. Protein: CASSPNGGLGDTQYF. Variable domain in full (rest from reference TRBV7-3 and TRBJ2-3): GAGVSQTPSNKVTEKGKYVELRCDPISGHTALYWYRQSLGQGPEFLIYFQGTGAADDSGLPNDRFFAVRPEGSVSTLKIQRTERGDSAVYLCASSPNGGLGDTQYFGPGTRLTVL.

CDR3 region: CASSEGQGHETQYF. The CDR3 DNA sequence: TGTGCCAGCAGTGAAGGGCAGGGACACGAGACCCAGTACTTC. The chain links TRBV25-1 to TRBJ2-5, with a weak D call TRBD1 (6 bases). The germline V gene has CDR1 MGHDK and CDR2 SYGVNS. With 2 bases removed from V and 5 bases from J, the gap between germline ends came to 12 bases. This CDR3 has 14 amino acids.

DNA for the CDR3: TGCAGTACAAGAATCAATGAGCAGTTCTTC. The encoded protein is CSTRINEQFF. The chain carries TRBV20-1 and TRBJ2-1; D not resolved. The CDR3 has 10 amino acids. Trimming shortened V by 8 bases and J by 6 bases, and 8 bases separated the two germline ends. The V gene's germline CDR1 is DFQATT and CDR2 SNEGSKA (reference sequence).

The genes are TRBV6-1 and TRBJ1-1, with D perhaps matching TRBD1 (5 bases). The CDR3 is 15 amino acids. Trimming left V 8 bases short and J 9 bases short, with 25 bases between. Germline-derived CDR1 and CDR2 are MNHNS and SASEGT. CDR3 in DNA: TGTGCCAGCCAGAAACCGGGGGGAAACATCTTCCAAGCTTTCTTT. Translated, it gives CASQKPGGNIFQAFF.

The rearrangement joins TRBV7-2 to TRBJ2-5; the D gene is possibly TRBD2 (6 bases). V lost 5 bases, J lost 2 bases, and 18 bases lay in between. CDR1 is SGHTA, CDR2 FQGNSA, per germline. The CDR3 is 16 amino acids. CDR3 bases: TGTGCCAGCAGCAGGTCCGCGGGGTTAACGCAAGAGACCCAGTACTTC. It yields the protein CASSRSAGLTQETQYF. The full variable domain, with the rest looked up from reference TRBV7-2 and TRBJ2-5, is GAGVSQSPSNKVTEKGKDVELRCDPISGHTALYWYRQSLGQGLEFLIYFQGNSAPDKSGLPSDRFSAERTGGSVSTLTIQRTQQEDSAVYLCASSRSAGLTQETQYFGPGTRLLVL.

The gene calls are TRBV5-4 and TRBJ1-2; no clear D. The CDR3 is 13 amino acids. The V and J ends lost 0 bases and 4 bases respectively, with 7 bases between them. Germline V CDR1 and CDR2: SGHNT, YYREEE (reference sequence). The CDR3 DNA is TGTGCCAGCAGCTTGGACGAGGGCTATGGCTACACCTTC. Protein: CASSLDEGYGYTF.

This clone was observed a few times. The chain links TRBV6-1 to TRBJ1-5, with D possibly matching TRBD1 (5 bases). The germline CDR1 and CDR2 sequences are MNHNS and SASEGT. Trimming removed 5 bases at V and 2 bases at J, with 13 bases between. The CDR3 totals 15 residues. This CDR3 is CASSPGRGGNQPQHF. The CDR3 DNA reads TGTGCCAGCAGTCCCGGGAGGGGAGGCAATCAGCCCCAGCATTTT.

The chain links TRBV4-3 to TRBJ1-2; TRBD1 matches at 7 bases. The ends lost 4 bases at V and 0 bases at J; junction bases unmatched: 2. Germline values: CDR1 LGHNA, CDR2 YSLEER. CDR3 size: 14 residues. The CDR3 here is CASSRDSSNYGYTF. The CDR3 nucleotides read TGCGCCAGCAGCCGGGACAGTTCTAACTATGGCTACACCTTC.

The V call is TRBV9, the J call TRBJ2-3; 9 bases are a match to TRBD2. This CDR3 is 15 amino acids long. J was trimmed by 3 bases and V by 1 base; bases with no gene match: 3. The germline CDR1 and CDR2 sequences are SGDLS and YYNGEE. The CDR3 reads CASSVRAGGTDTQYF. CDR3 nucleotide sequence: TGTGCCAGCAGCGTAAGAGCGGGGGGAACAGATACGCAGTATTTT. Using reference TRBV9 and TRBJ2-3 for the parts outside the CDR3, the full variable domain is DSGVTQTPKHLITATGQRVTLRCSPRSGDLSVYWYQQSLDQGLQFLIQYYNGEERAKGNILERFSAQQFPDLHSELNLSSLELGDSALYFCASSVRAGGTDTQYFGPGTRLTVL.

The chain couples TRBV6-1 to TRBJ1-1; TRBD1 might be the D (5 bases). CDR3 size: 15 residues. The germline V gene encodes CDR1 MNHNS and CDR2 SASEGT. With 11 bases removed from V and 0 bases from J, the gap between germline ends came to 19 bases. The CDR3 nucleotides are TGTGCCGCTCTCGGAAGGGGAAGCATGAACACTGAAGCTTTCTTT. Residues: CAALGRGSMNTEAFF.

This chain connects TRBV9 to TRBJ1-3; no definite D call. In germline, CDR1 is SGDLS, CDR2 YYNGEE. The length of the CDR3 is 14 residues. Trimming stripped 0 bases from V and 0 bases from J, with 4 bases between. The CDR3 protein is CASSVAGSGNTIYF. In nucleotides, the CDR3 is TGTGCCAGCAGCGTAGCGGGCTCTGGAAACACCATATATTTT. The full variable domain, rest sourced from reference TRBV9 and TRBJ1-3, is DSGVTQTPKHLITATGQRVTLRCSPRSGDLSVYWYQQSLDQGLQFLIQYYNGEERAKGNILERFSAQQFPDLHSELNLSSLELGDSALYFCASSVAGSGNTIYFGEGSWLTVV.

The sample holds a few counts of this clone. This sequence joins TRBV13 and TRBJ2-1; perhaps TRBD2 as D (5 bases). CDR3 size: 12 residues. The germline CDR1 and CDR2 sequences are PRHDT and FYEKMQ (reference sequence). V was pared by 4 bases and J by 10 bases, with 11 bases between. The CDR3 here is CASSYGVEEQFF. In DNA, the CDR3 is TGTGCCAGCAGCTACGGGGTGGAGGAGCAGTTCTTC.

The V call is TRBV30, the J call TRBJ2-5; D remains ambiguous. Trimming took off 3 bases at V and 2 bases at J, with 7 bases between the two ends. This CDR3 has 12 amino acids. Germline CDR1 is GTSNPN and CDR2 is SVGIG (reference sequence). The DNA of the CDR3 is TGTGCCTGGAGCACCAGTCAAGAGACCCAGTACTTC. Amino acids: CAWSTSQETQYF.

The CDR3 sequence is CASSQDTGVAREQYF. As DNA, the CDR3 is TGTGCCAGCAGCCAAGATACGGGGGTAGCTCGGGAGCAGTACTTC. The rearrangement joins TRBV14 to TRBJ2-7; a possible D gene is TRBD2 (6 bases). CDR1 is SGHDN and CDR2 is FVKESK in the germline V gene. CDR3 length: 15 residues. Trimming took off 0 bases at V and 7 bases at J, with 16 bases between the two ends.

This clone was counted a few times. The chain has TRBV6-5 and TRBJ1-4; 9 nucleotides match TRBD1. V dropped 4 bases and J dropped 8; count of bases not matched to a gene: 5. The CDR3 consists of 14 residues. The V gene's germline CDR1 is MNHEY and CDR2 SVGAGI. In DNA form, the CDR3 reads TGTGCCAGCAGTTTGGGGACAGGGATCGAAAAACTGTTTTTT. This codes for CASSLGTGIEKLFF.

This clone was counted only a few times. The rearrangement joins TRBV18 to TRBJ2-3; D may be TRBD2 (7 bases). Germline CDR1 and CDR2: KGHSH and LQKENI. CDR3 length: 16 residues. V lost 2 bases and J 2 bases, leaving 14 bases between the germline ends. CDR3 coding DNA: TGTGCCAGCTCACCAAAGGCGGGGGCCACCACAGATACGCAGTATTTT. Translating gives CASSPKAGATTDTQYF.

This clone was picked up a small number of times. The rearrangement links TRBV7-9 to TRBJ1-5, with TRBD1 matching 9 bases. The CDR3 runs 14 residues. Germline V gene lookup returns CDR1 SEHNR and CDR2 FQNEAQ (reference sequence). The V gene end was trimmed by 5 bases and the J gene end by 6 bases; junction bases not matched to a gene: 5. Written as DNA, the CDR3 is TGTGCCAGCAGCGAGGGACAGGGTAGTCAGCCCCAGCATTTT. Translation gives CASSEGQGSQPQHF.

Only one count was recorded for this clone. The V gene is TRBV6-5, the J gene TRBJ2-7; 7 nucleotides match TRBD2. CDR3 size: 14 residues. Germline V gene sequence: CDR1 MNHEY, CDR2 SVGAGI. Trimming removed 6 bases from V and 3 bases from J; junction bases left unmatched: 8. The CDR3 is CASRKRTRVYEQYF. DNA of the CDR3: TGTGCCAGCAGAAAAAGGACTAGAGTCTACGAGCAGTACTTC.

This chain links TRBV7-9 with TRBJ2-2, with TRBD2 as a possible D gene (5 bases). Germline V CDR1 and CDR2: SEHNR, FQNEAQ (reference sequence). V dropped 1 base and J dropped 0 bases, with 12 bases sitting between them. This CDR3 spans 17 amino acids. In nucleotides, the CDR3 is TGTGCCAGCAGCTTAGGGGAGACTACAGCGAACACCGGGGAGCTGTTTTTT. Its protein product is CASSLGETTANTGELFF.

The CDR3 protein is CACLRDRGTYEQYF. CDR3 nucleotide sequence: TGTGCCTGCCTCCGGGACAGGGGGACCTACGAGCAGTACTTC. The chain links TRBV30 to TRBJ2-7; TRBD1 agrees at 11 bases. V shed 6 bases, J shed 2 bases, and the junction held 6 bases outside the gene matches. CDR3 length: 14 amino acids. From germline, CDR1 is GTSNPN and CDR2 SVGIG (reference sequence). Based on the CDR3 plus reference TRBV30 and TRBJ2-7, the full variable domain is SQTIHQWPATLVQPVGSPLSLECTVEGTSNPNLYWYRQAAGRGLQLLFYSVGIGQISSEVPQNLSASRPQDRQFILSSKKLLLSDSGFYLCACLRDRGTYEQYFGPGTRLTVT.

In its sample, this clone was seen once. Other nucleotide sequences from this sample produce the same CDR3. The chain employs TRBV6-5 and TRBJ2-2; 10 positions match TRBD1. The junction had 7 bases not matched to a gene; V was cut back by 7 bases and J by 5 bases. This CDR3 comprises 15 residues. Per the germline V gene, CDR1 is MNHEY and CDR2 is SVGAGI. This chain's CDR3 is CASIPDRGRTGELFF. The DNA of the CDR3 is TGTGCCAGCATACCAGACAGGGGGCGAACCGGGGAGCTGTTTTTT.

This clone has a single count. The CDR3 loop is CASSSRDRAYEQYF. In nucleotides, the CDR3 is TGTGCCAGCAGCTCGAGGGACAGGGCCTACGAGCAGTACTTC. The genes are TRBV13 and TRBJ2-7, with 9 bases identical to TRBD1. Germline CDR1 and CDR2: PRHDT and FYEKMQ (reference sequence). Trimming cost V 4 bases and J 2 bases; bases outside gene matches: 3. The CDR3 length is 14 residues.

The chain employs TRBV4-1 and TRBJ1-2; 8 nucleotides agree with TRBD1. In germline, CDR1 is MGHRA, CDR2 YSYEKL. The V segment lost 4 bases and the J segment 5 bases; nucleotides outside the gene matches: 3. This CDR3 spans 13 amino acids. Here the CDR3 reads CASSPQGEYGYTF. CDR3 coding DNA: TGCGCCAGCAGCCCACAGGGGGAGTATGGCTACACCTTC.